The clone carrying this T cell receptor beta chain was counted a few times. This specimen belongs to a study of regulatory T cells in long-lasting Graves disease. In building TCR beta libraries, iRepertoire HTBI primers were used together with Arm-PCR of CDR3 regions. From the multiplex PCR reads, TCRdb called clonotypes with MiXCR, one entry per CDR3 protein. Among fewer than 550,000 distinct CDR3 sequences listed, about 17% were seen once. Time point here: newly diagnosed GD, antithyroid drugs for less than 3 months. Scientists built the TCR library using RNA that was extracted from PBMCs. This CDR3 region has 15 residues. V lost 4 bases to trimming and J lost 0 bases; unmatched junction nucleotides: 6. Germline-derived CDR1 and CDR2 are SGDLS and YYNGEE. These data were also filed under a second study, of T cells in Graves' hyperthyroidism and ophthalmopathy.

This TCR derives from a woman between 18 and 29 years old with Graves disease. V gene TRBV9 combines with J gene TRBJ2-7; 8 bases are a match to TRBD2. Sequencing was performed on peripheral blood mononuclear cells (PBMCs), taken at new diagnosis, from a patient treated with antithyroid drugs. DNA of the CDR3: TGTGCCAGCAGCCCGGGGGGGGGGAGCTCCTACGAGCAGTACTTC. It is translated as CASSPGGGSSYEQYF.